A single sample gave rise to the 32 T cell receptor beta chains below, sequenced in a study of breast tumors, draining lymph nodes, adjacent tissues (dated by TCRdb to 2016 to 2017). The library was made by multiplex PCR. Sequencing was carried out with an Illumina HiSeq 2000. The public reads were reanalyzed by TCRdb: fastp trimming at Q25, MiXCR alignment, in-frame beta chains only. Records with the same CDR3 protein are collapsed into one entry carrying the most frequent genes and DNA. The sample table shows nearly 200,000 distinct CDR3 sequences, and over 25% are seen once. The ten most abundant clones make up approximately 4.3% of the sample. Lymph node samples were obtained from the axillary draining lymph nodes of breast cancer patients. The sample was axillary lymph node tissue. Every receptor here comes from a female donor with breast cancer. Some clones in this sample may be carry-over from other donors' samples.

This clonotype has just a few counts. A much larger clone differs from this one at a single base, so this may be a read error. The J gene is TRBJ1-6, the V gene TRBV6-1, with no clear D. Trimming shortened V by 5 bases and J by 7 bases, and 15 bases separated the two germline ends. Germline V gene data show CDR1 as MNHNS and CDR2 as SASEGT. This CDR3 region has 15 residues. The CDR3 loop reads CASSQETHRNSPLHF. CDR3 nucleotide sequence: TGTGCCAGCAGTCAAGAAACCCACCGGAATTCACCCCTCCACTTT.

Ten or more counts support this clonotype. The chain is built from TRBV5-8 and TRBJ2-3; 9 bases align to TRBD2. CDR1 and CDR2 from the germline V gene are SGHTS and YDEGEE. J lost 4 bases, V lost 5 bases, and 8 bases had no gene match. CDR3 length: 15 amino acids. CDR3 in DNA: TGTGCCAGCAGATCCGGGACTAGCCCCCCAGATACGCAGTATTTT. Translated, it gives CASRSGTSPPDTQYF.

The rearrangement links TRBV7-2 to TRBJ1-2; TRBD1 is a possible D gene (6 bases). V dropped 0 bases and J dropped 6 bases, with 14 bases sitting between them. This CDR3 is 15 amino acids long. Germline assignment: CDR1 SGHTA and CDR2 FQGNSA. The CDR3 DNA reads TGTGCCAGCAGCTTAGCGGGGACGGGGGCTGATGGCTACACCTTC. The encoded protein is CASSLAGTGADGYTF.

This clonotype was found many times. The J gene is TRBJ1-6, the V gene TRBV27, with 7 positions matching TRBD1. V lost 10 bases and J lost 0; bases outside the gene matches: 9. CDR1 and CDR2 from the germline V gene are MNHEY and SMNVEV (reference sequence). This CDR3 has 16 residues. The CDR3: CATRQGTNSYNSPLHF. The CDR3 DNA reads as TGTGCCACTAGACAGGGAACCAACTCCTATAATTCACCCCTCCACTTT.

In its sample, this clonotype was seen many times. V and J are TRBV15 and TRBJ2-4; 7 nucleotides match TRBD1. Trimming took 1 base from V and 3 from J; bases not matched to a gene: 9. The CDR3 extends over 17 amino acids. Germline assignment: CDR1 LNHNV and CDR2 YYDKDF (reference sequence). The CDR3 spells CATSRALTGAVKNIQYF. CDR3 nucleotides: TGTGCCACCAGCAGAGCCTTAACAGGGGCGGTCAAAAACATTCAGTACTTC.

In this sample, this clonotype turned up many times. V and J are TRBV6-5 and TRBJ2-7, with 10 bases lining up with TRBD2. The CDR3 length is 15 residues. The germline V gene encodes CDR1 MNHEY and CDR2 SVGAGI. J lost 2 bases, V lost 5 bases, and 6 bases had no gene match. DNA of the CDR3: TGTGCCAGCAGTCCGCTAGCGGGAGAACCCTACGAGCAGTACTTC. It encodes CASSPLAGEPYEQYF.

The genes are TRBV6-1 and TRBJ1-3; tentatively, D is TRBD1 (5 bases). Germline values: CDR1 MNHNS, CDR2 SASEGT. Trimming pared 6 bases from V and 0 bases from J, leaving 12 bases between. The CDR3 runs 15 residues. The CDR3 DNA sequence: TGTGCCAGCAGCAGGGACGGATTCTCTGGAAACACCATATATTTT. Translating it yields CASSRDGFSGNTIYF.

Remarks on this clonotype: This could be a read error, since a much larger clone is one nucleotide away. This rearrangement joins TRBV20-1 to TRBJ1-3, with D perhaps TRBD1 (5 bases). There are 13 residues in the CDR3. Germline V gene lookup returns CDR1 DFQATT and CDR2 SNEGSKA (reference sequence). The chain's CDR3 is CSAIHWQVDTICF. For the CDR3, the DNA is TGCAGTGCTATCCACTGGCAGGTGGACACCATATGTTTT.

This clonotype was recorded at least ten times. The chain recombines TRBV19 with TRBJ2-3, with unresolved D. The germline gives CDR1 LNHDA, CDR2 SQIVND (reference sequence). V lost 4 bases and J lost 4, with 12 bases in between. The CDR3 runs 14 residues. The CDR3 sequence is CASSNPVGPDTQYF. CDR3 bases: TGTGCCAGTAGTAACCCTGTTGGTCCAGATACGCAGTATTTT. Supplemented by reference TRBV19 and TRBJ2-3, the full variable domain reads DGGITQSPKYLFRKEGQNVTLSCEQNLNHDAMYWYRQDPGQGLRLIYYSQIVNDFQKGDIAEGYSVSREKKESFPLTVTSAQKNPTAFYLCASSNPVGPDTQYFGPGTRLTVL.

This rearrangement joins TRBV7-9 to TRBJ2-6; D remains unclear. The CDR3 extends over 13 amino acids. V dropped 4 bases and J dropped 4 bases, with 5 bases sitting between them. The germline gives CDR1 SEHNR, CDR2 FQNEAQ (reference sequence). Here the CDR3 reads CASSSQGANVLTF. CDR3 nucleotide sequence: TGTGCCAGCAGCTCCCAGGGGGCCAACGTCCTGACTTTC.

This clonotype showed up just once. The chain has TRBV29-1 and TRBJ2-3; 7 positions match TRBD2. The CDR3 extends over 12 amino acids. The germline V gene encodes CDR1 SQVTM and CDR2 ANQGSEA. V lost 3 bases to trimming and J lost 8 bases; unmatched junction nucleotides: 5. CDR3: CSVDGPGGTQYF. CDR3 coding DNA: TGCAGCGTTGATGGGCCGGGGGGTACGCAGTATTTT.

V usage is TRBV7-6 and J usage is TRBJ2-3; tentatively, D is TRBD1 (6 bases). The germline V and J ends were trimmed by 1 base and 11 bases, with 22 bases remaining between them. The CDR3 covers 16 residues. Per germline, CDR1 SGHVS and CDR2 FNYEAQ. CDR3 sequence reads: CASSLGSPTGSNEQYF. The CDR3 nucleotides read TGTGCCAGCAGCTTAGGATCCCCGACAGGTAGCAATGAGCAGTATTTT. The whole variable domain, filled in from reference TRBV7-6 and TRBJ2-3, reads GAGVSQSPRYKVTKRGQDVALRCDPISGHVSLYWYRQALGQGPEFLTYFNYEAQQDKSGLPNDRFSAERPEGSISTLTIQRTEQRDSAMYRCASSLGSPTGSNEQYFGPGTRLTVL.

A word on this clonotype: A much larger clone is a single base away; this may be a read error. The chain uses TRBV5-4 and TRBJ1-3; no firm D call. CDR3 size: 15 residues. The V gene's germline CDR1 is SGHNT and CDR2 YYREEE (reference sequence). The CDR3 is CASSSGPSSGDTIYF. CDR3 DNA: TGTGCCAGCAGCTCCGGACCGAGCTCTGGAGACACCATATATTTT. The whole variable domain, filled in from reference TRBV5-4 and TRBJ1-3, reads ETGVTQSPTHLIKTRGQQVTLRCSSQSGHNTVSWYQQALGQGPQFIFQYYREEENGRGNFPPRFSGLQFPNYSSELNVNALELDDSALYLCASSSGPSSGDTIYFGEGSWLTVV.

Only a few counts were recorded for this clonotype. A read error may be the cause here, since a much bigger clone is one base away. This chain links TRBV12-3 or TRBV12-4 with TRBJ2-7; no reliable D call. The germline V and J ends were trimmed by 4 bases and 7 bases, with 17 bases remaining between them. The CDR3 has 14 amino acids. CDR3 sequence: CASSCDGADEEQYF. The DNA of the CDR3 is TGTGCCAGCAGTTGCGACGGTGCAGATGAGGAGCAGTACTTC.

The gene calls are TRBV19 and TRBJ1-2; D unclear. Trimming left V 7 bases short and J 4 bases short, with 7 bases between. This CDR3 has 11 amino acids. The germline CDR1 and CDR2 sequences are LNHDA and SQIVND (reference sequence). The CDR3 protein is CASTQSYGYTF. Written as DNA, the CDR3 is TGTGCCAGTACCCAGAGCTATGGCTACACCTTC. The variable domain in full, with the rest retrieved from reference TRBV19 and TRBJ1-2, is DGGITQSPKYLFRKEGQNVTLSCEQNLNHDAMYWYRQDPGQGLRLIYYSQIVNDFQKGDIAEGYSVSREKKESFPLTVTSAQKNPTAFYLCASTQSYGYTFGSGTRLTVV.

To note about this clonotype: A much larger clonotype is one base distant, so this may be a read error. The chain is built from TRBV7-8 and TRBJ2-5; 15 bases agree with TRBD2. The V gene end was trimmed by 4 bases and the J gene end by 4 bases; junction bases not matched to a gene: 4. The CDR3 spans 16 residues. The germline gives CDR1 SGHVS, CDR2 FQNEAQ. The CDR3 loop reads CASSYPGLAGGETQYF. DNA for the CDR3: TGTGCCAGCAGCTACCCGGGACTAGCGGGGGGAGAGACCCAGTACTTC.

This chain uses TRBV19 with TRBJ1-5, with 9 bases fitting TRBD1. The germline V gene has CDR1 LNHDA and CDR2 SQIVND (reference sequence). V gave up 2 bases and J gave up 11 bases; unmatched junction bases: 10. The CDR3 totals 15 residues. CDR3 bases: TGTGCCAGTAGTATATCCCGAGACAGGGGGGAGACCCAGCATTTT. Translating gives CASSISRDRGETQHF.

The CDR3 loop is CASSPQQGRNTGELFF. The CDR3 DNA follows: TGTGCCAGCAGTCCGCAACAGGGGAGGAACACCGGGGAGCTGTTTTTT. This sequence joins TRBV6-5 and TRBJ2-2, with 7 bases lining up with TRBD1. This CDR3 has 16 amino acids. CDR1 and CDR2 from the germline V gene are MNHEY and SVGAGI. Unmatched junction bases numbered 7, after V lost 5 bases and J lost 1 base.

This rearrangement joins TRBV2 to TRBJ2-6; D is possibly TRBD1 (5 bases). The germline CDR1 and CDR2 sequences are SNHLY and FYNNEI. The CDR3 runs to 12 residues. V lost 7 bases and J lost 9, with 10 bases in between. The CDR3, as DNA: TGTGCCAGCATTAAGGGGATCAACGTCCTGACTTTC. Protein sequence: CASIKGINVLTF.

This clonotype showed up just a few times. The junction departs from germline at one end; a sequencing error may be responsible. This chain connects TRBV9 to TRBJ2-7; possible D gene TRBD2, 5 bases. Germline-derived CDR1 and CDR2 are SGDLS and YYNGEE. CDR3 length: 14 residues. The CDR3 DNA reads as TGTGCCAGCAGCGTCACGGGGTCCTCCTACGAGCAGTCCTTC. This codes for CASSVTGSSYEQSF.

This clonotype was counted many times. The chain uses TRBV3-1 and TRBJ2-3, with 11 bases matching TRBD2. Germline V lookup: CDR1 LGHDT, CDR2 YNNKEL (reference sequence). This CDR3 is built from 16 residues. With 6 bases clipped from V and 4 bases from J, the junction kept 9 bases outside the gene matches. Here the CDR3 reads CASSERLAGFADTQYF. CDR3 DNA sequence: TGTGCCAGCAGTGAAAGACTAGCGGGATTTGCAGATACGCAGTATTTT.

V usage is TRBV30 and J usage is TRBJ2-7; 10 nucleotides match TRBD1. The CDR3 is 13 amino acids. CDR1 and CDR2 (germline): GTSNPN, SVGIG (reference sequence). Trimming at V came to 5 bases and at J to 1 base, leaving 2 bases not matched to a gene. CDR3 coding DNA: TGTGCCTGGGGGACAGGGGATTCCTACGAGCAGTACTTC. This codes for CAWGTGDSYEQYF.

The chain links TRBV20-1 to TRBJ2-3; 16 bases match TRBD2. Germline CDR1 and CDR2: DFQATT and SNEGSKA (reference sequence). The CDR3 totals 20 residues. With V trimmed by 2 bases and J by 11 bases, 22 bases remained unmatched. This CDR3 reads CSARSLGVEGLAGGPGEQYF. DNA of the CDR3: TGCAGTGCTAGAAGCCTAGGGGTCGAGGGACTAGCGGGGGGGCCTGGTGAGCAGTATTTT.

This clonotype was picked up many times. The CDR3 is CASSPSGIVNEQYF. CDR3 coding DNA: TGTGCCAGTAGCCCTAGCGGGATTGTGAACGAGCAGTACTTC. The rearrangement links TRBV19 to TRBJ2-7, with TRBD2 matching over 9 bases. With 6 bases clipped from V and 5 bases from J, the junction kept 8 bases outside the gene matches. Per the germline V gene, CDR1 is LNHDA and CDR2 is SQIVND (reference sequence). The CDR3 has 14 residues.

This clonotype was recorded at least ten times. The rearrangement uses TRBV15 and TRBJ2-3; the D is unclear. The CDR3 runs to 14 residues. Trimming removed 0 bases at V and 6 bases at J, with 10 bases between. CDR1 and CDR2 from the germline V gene are LNHNV and YYDKDF (reference sequence). Here the CDR3 reads CATSRDDGRDTQYF. The CDR3 nucleotides are TGTGCCACCAGCAGAGATGATGGGCGGGATACGCAGTATTTT.

The chain couples TRBV9 to TRBJ2-1; a weak D match, TRBD2 (6 bases). From germline, CDR1 is SGDLS and CDR2 YYNGEE. The germline V and J ends were trimmed by 4 bases and 9 bases, with 17 bases remaining between them. This CDR3 is 14 amino acids long. CDR3 nucleotide sequence: TGTGCCAGCAGCACCCGGGACTTCAAGGGTGAGCAGTTCTTC. Protein product: CASSTRDFKGEQFF.

This clonotype showed up many times. V and J are TRBV9 and TRBJ2-7; 7 nucleotides agree with TRBD2. The length of the CDR3 is 15 residues. The germline V gene has CDR1 SGDLS and CDR2 YYNGEE. V lost 0 bases, J lost 6 bases, and 9 bases stayed unmatched. The DNA for the CDR3 is TGTGCCAGCAGCGTAGGGGAGGGAGCTAATCGCGAGCAGTACTTC. Translated: CASSVGEGANREQYF.

A word on this clonotype: At one boundary the junction diverges from the germline segment, which might be a read error. The V and J genes are TRBV6-5 and TRBJ1-4; 8 nucleotides align to TRBD1. Germline CDR1 and CDR2: MNHEY and SVGAGI. This CDR3 spans 17 amino acids. Here the CDR3 reads CASSYDHRGGTDEKLFF. CDR3 in DNA: TGTGCCAGCAGTTACGATCACAGGGGGGGAACTGATGAAAAACTGTTTTTT.

V is TRBV5-1 and J is TRBJ2-2; 9 bases are a match to TRBD2. The CDR3 length is 16 residues. The junction had 5 bases not matched to a gene; V was cut back by 2 bases and J by 3 bases. The germline V gene has CDR1 SGHRS and CDR2 YFSETQ. The CDR3 sequence is CASSFGRTSDTGELFF. CDR3 bases: TGCGCCAGCAGCTTTGGACGGACTAGCGACACCGGGGAGCTGTTTTTT.

V gene TRBV5-1 combines with J gene TRBJ2-5; perhaps TRBD1 as D (5 bases). From germline, CDR1 is SGHRS and CDR2 YFSETQ. The CDR3 is made up of 14 amino acids. The V gene lost 5 bases and the J gene lost 2 bases, with 13 bases spanning the gap. CDR3 sequence reads: CASRPVPGQETQYF. The CDR3 DNA sequence: TGCGCCAGCAGACCAGTACCAGGGCAAGAGACCCAGTACTTC.

The chain couples TRBV29-1 to TRBJ2-1; 12 positions match TRBD2. Trimming removed 3 bases from V and 7 bases from J; junction bases left unmatched: 13. Germline CDR1 and CDR2: SQVTM and ANQGSEA. CDR3 length: 17 amino acids. CDR3 DNA sequence: TGCAGCGTTGACCCTTACCAGACTAGCGGGAGAGGTAATGAGCAGTTCTTC. It yields the protein CSVDPYQTSGRGNEQFF.

A note on this clonotype: Possible read error: a much larger clone is one base away. The chain combines TRBV5-8 with TRBJ1-3; D remains ambiguous. The CDR3 is 15 amino acids. Germline CDR1 reads SGHTS; CDR2 reads YDEGEE. V lost 6 bases and J lost 0, with 13 bases in between. In DNA, the CDR3 is TGTGCCAGCACGCTGCGGCAGACCTCTGGAAACACCATATATTTT. It yields the protein CASTLRQTSGNTIYF.